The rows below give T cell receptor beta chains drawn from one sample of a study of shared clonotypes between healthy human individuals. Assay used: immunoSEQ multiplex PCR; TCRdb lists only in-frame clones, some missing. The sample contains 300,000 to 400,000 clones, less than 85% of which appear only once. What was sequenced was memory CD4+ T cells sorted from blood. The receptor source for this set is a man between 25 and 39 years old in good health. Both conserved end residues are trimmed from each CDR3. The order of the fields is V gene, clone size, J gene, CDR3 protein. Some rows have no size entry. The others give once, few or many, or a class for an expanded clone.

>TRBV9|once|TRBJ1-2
ASSVGMTGGYT
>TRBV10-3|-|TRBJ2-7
AISGIGAYEQY
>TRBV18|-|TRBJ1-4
ASSHQVRRNEKLF
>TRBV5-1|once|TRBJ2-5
ASRQGAGETQY
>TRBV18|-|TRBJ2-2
ASSQGQAGELF
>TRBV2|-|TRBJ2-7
ASRASTGTNYEQY
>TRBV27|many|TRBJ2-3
ASSTRRPARVTDTQY
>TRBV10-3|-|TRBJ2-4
AISETDLAKNIQY
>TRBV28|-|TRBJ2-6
ASSPFGLGDGANVLT
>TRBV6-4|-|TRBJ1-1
ASSRGFGTGNTEAF
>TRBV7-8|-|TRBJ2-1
ASSRTGSSYNEQF
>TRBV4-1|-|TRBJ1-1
ASSQGRGEGTEAF
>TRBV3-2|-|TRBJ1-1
ASSQAF
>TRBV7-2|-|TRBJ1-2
ASSSTGTGSYGYT
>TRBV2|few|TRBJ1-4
ASRADRGEKLF
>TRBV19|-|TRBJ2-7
ASSIDPQAYEQY
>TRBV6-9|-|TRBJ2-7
ASSYESGLWDEQY
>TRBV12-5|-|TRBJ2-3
ASGLVLAGGTDTQY
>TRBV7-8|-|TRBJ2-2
ASSLLPGTQGELF
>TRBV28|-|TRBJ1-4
ASRDRTNEKLF
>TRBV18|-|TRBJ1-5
ASSADRRNQPQH
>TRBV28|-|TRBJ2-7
ASSLLAGRNYEQY
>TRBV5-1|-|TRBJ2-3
ASSLAGRGITDTQY
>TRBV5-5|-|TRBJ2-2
ASSLASGAPGELF
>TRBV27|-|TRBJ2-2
ASGDRERSTGELF
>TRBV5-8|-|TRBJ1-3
ASSFSGTIY
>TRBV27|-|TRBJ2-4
ASKKLQGTAKNIQY
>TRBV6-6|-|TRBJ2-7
ASTPSGGLSEQY
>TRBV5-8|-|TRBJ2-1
ASSYLAGVWHEQF
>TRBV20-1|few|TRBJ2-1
SANSGAEQF